This T cell receptor (beta chain) was identified in a study of blood T cell repertoires in COVID-19. Germline CDR1 is SGHRS and CDR2 is YFSETQ. The CDR3 totals 14 residues. The J segment lost 5 bases and the V segment lost 2 bases, leaving 4 bases of the junction unmatched. Per the original data handling: From reference gene primer amplification, estimates of nucleated cell counts were derived. Profiled with immunoSEQ multiplex PCR; TCRdb holds only in-frame clones, not every one. D and trimming were read from the DNA, whereas the V and J calls and clone size are those reported in that table. Of some 320,000 clones listed, 87% were seen once; the top ten hold 5.3%.

V gene TRBV5-1 combines with J gene TRBJ1-2, with TRBD1 matching over 9 bases. The source is a woman in her twenties or thirties who had recovered from COVID-19. Specimen: PBMCs or T cells enriched from blood (not recorded which). The CDR3 DNA reads TGCGCCAGCAGCTTAACAGGGGGCGAGTATGGCTACACCTTC. It yields the protein CASSLTGGEYGYTF.